The rows below give T cell receptor beta chains drawn from one sample of a study of cytomegalovirus exposure and HLA in healthy donors. Assay: immunoSEQ multiplex PCR; the TCRdb copy retains only in-frame clones and omits some. The data show around 100,000 clones, roughly 80% seen once. Sequences were obtained from PBMCs. These receptors were collected from a man aged 40-49 years in good health and CMV-seronegative. CDR3s include the opening cysteine and the closing phenylalanine or tryptophan. The order of the fields is D gene, J gene, clone size, V gene, CDR3 DNA, CDR3 protein. D genes are given only for firm matches. Rows may omit the clone size; those that give it use once, few, many or a size class.

d_gene: -; j_gene: TRBJ2-2; abundance: -; v_gene: TRBV15; CDR3nt: TGTGCCACCAGCAGAGATAGTGCCATGGTCCCCGGTTTTGACACCGGGGAGCTGTTTTTT; CDR3aa: CATSRDSAMVPGFDTGELFF
d_gene: -; j_gene: TRBJ1-4; abundance: -; v_gene: TRBV5-1; CDR3nt: TGCGCCAGCACAGGTTCTACTAATGAAAAACTGTTTTTT; CDR3aa: CASTGSTNEKLFF
d_gene: -; j_gene: TRBJ2-7; abundance: -; v_gene: TRBV4-2; CDR3nt: TGTGCCAGCAGCCAAGTAGGGGCCGGGAGCTACGAGCAGTACTTC; CDR3aa: CASSQVGAGSYEQYF
d_gene: TRBD1; j_gene: TRBJ1-2; abundance: -; v_gene: TRBV2; CDR3nt: TGTGCCAGCAGTGAAGACAGGGGCGGCTATGGCTACACCTTC; CDR3aa: CASSEDRGGYGYTF
d_gene: -; j_gene: TRBJ1-2; abundance: -; v_gene: TRBV2; CDR3nt: TGTGCCAGCAGAGCAACAGGGTTCTATGGCTACACCTTC; CDR3aa: CASRATGFYGYTF
d_gene: -; j_gene: TRBJ1-6; abundance: -; v_gene: TRBV28; CDR3nt: TGTGCCAGCAGACCCAGGGTTCTAGGGTCCCTCCACTTT; CDR3aa: CASRPRVLGSLHF
d_gene: -; j_gene: TRBJ2-5; abundance: -; v_gene: TRBV5-1; CDR3nt: TGCGCCACCCGACGATCGGGTTTTCAAGAGACCCAGTACTTC; CDR3aa: CATRRSGFQETQYF
d_gene: -; j_gene: TRBJ2-1; abundance: -; v_gene: TRBV5-1; CDR3nt: TGCGCCAGCAGGGGGGGTGGGCAGGGTAGCTCCTACAATGAGCAGTTCTTC; CDR3aa: CASRGGGQGSSYNEQFF
d_gene: TRBD1; j_gene: TRBJ2-3; abundance: -; v_gene: TRBV7-6; CDR3nt: TGTGCCAGCAGCTTAACAGGGGTGGATACGCAGTATTTT; CDR3aa: CASSLTGVDTQYF
d_gene: TRBD1; j_gene: TRBJ1-1; abundance: -; v_gene: TRBV19; CDR3nt: TGTGCCAGTAGTTACTTGTCACAGGGGCACACTGAAGCTTTCTTT; CDR3aa: CASSYLSQGHTEAFF
d_gene: -; j_gene: TRBJ1-2; abundance: -; v_gene: TRBV20-1; CDR3nt: TGCAGTGCTAGAGATCCGGGGGGGGCGACCTTC; CDR3aa: CSARDPGGATF
d_gene: -; j_gene: TRBJ2-7; abundance: -; v_gene: TRBV27; CDR3nt: TGTGCCAGCAGTAGTTCAGAATCCTACGAGCAGTACTTC; CDR3aa: CASSSSESYEQYF
d_gene: -; j_gene: TRBJ1-6; abundance: -; v_gene: TRBV6-5; CDR3nt: TGTGCCAGCGGGAGAGGGACAAAATATAATTCACCCCTCCACTTT; CDR3aa: CASGRGTKYNSPLHF
d_gene: -; j_gene: TRBJ2-1; abundance: -; v_gene: TRBV29-1; CDR3nt: TGCAGCGCGGACACCGATTACAATGAGCAGTTCTTC; CDR3aa: CSADTDYNEQFF
d_gene: -; j_gene: TRBJ1-5; abundance: -; v_gene: TRBV7-9; CDR3nt: TGTTCCAGCAGCTCCGGGGGGAGCAATCAGCCCCAGCATTTT; CDR3aa: CSSSSGGSNQPQHF
d_gene: TRBD1; j_gene: TRBJ1-5; abundance: -; v_gene: TRBV2; CDR3nt: TGTGCCAGCTCCGGGACAGGGGGCTATCAGCCCCAGCATTTT; CDR3aa: CASSGTGGYQPQHF
d_gene: -; j_gene: TRBJ1-1; abundance: few; v_gene: TRBV7-9; CDR3nt: TGTTCCAGCAGCTTAGATAGACACTTGAACACTGAAGCTTTCTTT; CDR3aa: CSSSLDRHLNTEAFF
d_gene: -; j_gene: TRBJ2-5; abundance: few; v_gene: TRBV7-7; CDR3nt: TGTGCCAGCAGCTTAGGAGACAGTGGAGAGACCCAGTACTTC; CDR3aa: CASSLGDSGETQYF
d_gene: TRBD2; j_gene: TRBJ2-3; abundance: -; v_gene: TRBV18; CDR3nt: TGTGCCAGCTCATTGTCGACTAGCGGCACAGATACGCAGTATTTT; CDR3aa: CASSLSTSGTDTQYF
d_gene: TRBD1; j_gene: TRBJ2-5; abundance: -; v_gene: TRBV5-4; CDR3nt: TGTGCCAGCAGTGTGACAGGGGTTGAGACCCAGTACTTC; CDR3aa: CASSVTGVETQYF
d_gene: TRBD2; j_gene: TRBJ2-3; abundance: -; v_gene: TRBV19; CDR3nt: TGTGCCAGTAGTGGGACTAGTGCAGATACGCAGTATTTT; CDR3aa: CASSGTSADTQYF
d_gene: TRBD2; j_gene: TRBJ2-3; abundance: -; v_gene: TRBV5-1; CDR3nt: TGCGCCAGCAGCTCAGCTAGCGGGGGACTGTCAGATACGCAGTATTTT; CDR3aa: CASSSASGGLSDTQYF
d_gene: TRBD1; j_gene: TRBJ1-6; abundance: -; v_gene: TRBV19; CDR3nt: TGTGCCAGTAGTCCCAGCAGGGGGATGGCCCTCCACTTT; CDR3aa: CASSPSRGMALHF
d_gene: TRBD2; j_gene: TRBJ2-7; abundance: -; v_gene: TRBV7-9; CDR3nt: TGTGCCAGCCGAAGGGCTAGCGGGGGCTCCTACGAGCAGTACTTC; CDR3aa: CASRRASGGSYEQYF
d_gene: -; j_gene: TRBJ2-2; abundance: -; v_gene: TRBV7-2; CDR3nt: TGTGCCAGCAGCTCCGGCGGCACCGGGGAGCTGTTTTTT; CDR3aa: CASSSGGTGELFF
d_gene: -; j_gene: TRBJ1-1; abundance: -; v_gene: TRBV7-8; CDR3nt: TGTGCCAGCAGCTCCACCGGACCCGGGGGGACTGAAGCTTTCTTT; CDR3aa: CASSSTGPGGTEAFF
d_gene: TRBD1; j_gene: TRBJ1-2; abundance: -; v_gene: TRBV5-6; CDR3nt: TGTGCCAGCAGCTTGGCGTCTGACAGGGCCCGACCATGGGGCTACACCTTC; CDR3aa: CASSLASDRARPWGYTF
d_gene: -; j_gene: TRBJ2-7; abundance: -; v_gene: TRBV6-1; CDR3nt: TGTGCCAGCAGTGAAGAGGGGCCCGCCAACGAGCAGTACTTC; CDR3aa: CASSEEGPANEQYF
d_gene: -; j_gene: TRBJ1-2; abundance: -; v_gene: TRBV18; CDR3nt: TGTGCCAGCTCCCCCGCGGGAAACTATGGCTACACCTTC; CDR3aa: CASSPAGNYGYTF
d_gene: TRBD2; j_gene: TRBJ2-5; abundance: -; v_gene: TRBV7-9; CDR3nt: TGTTCCAGCAGCTTGACTAGCGGGGTGGGAGGTATGGAGACCCAGTACTTC; CDR3aa: CSSSLTSGVGGMETQYF
d_gene: TRBD2; j_gene: TRBJ2-1; abundance: -; v_gene: TRBV6-1; CDR3nt: TGTGCCAGCAGTGAATCCAGCGGGGGGGGCAATGAGCAGTTCTTC; CDR3aa: CASSESSGGGNEQFF
d_gene: -; j_gene: TRBJ1-6; abundance: -; v_gene: TRBV25-1; CDR3nt: TGTGCCAGCAGTGAATCGCGAAGCTCCTATAATTCACCCCTCCACTTT; CDR3aa: CASSESRSSYNSPLHF
d_gene: TRBD1; j_gene: TRBJ1-2; abundance: -; v_gene: TRBV9; CDR3nt: TGTGCCAGCAGCGTAAATACAGGGGACTATGGCTACACCTTC; CDR3aa: CASSVNTGDYGYTF
d_gene: TRBD2; j_gene: TRBJ2-3; abundance: -; v_gene: TRBV11-2; CDR3nt: TGTGCCAGCAGCTTAAACCCGACTAGCGGGAGTAGCACAGATACGCAGTATTTT; CDR3aa: CASSLNPTSGSSTDTQYF
d_gene: -; j_gene: TRBJ2-2; abundance: -; v_gene: TRBV7-9; CDR3nt: TGTGCCAGCAGCTTATACCAGGTCAAATTGCCCGGGGAGCTGTTTTTT; CDR3aa: CASSLYQVKLPGELFF
d_gene: -; j_gene: TRBJ1-2; abundance: -; v_gene: TRBV6-1; CDR3nt: TGTGCCAGCAGTGAAGCCCGCGCGGGCTATGGCTACACCTTC; CDR3aa: CASSEARAGYGYTF
d_gene: TRBD2; j_gene: TRBJ2-1; abundance: -; v_gene: TRBV7-2; CDR3nt: TGTGCCAGCAGCTTCCCTTCACTAGCGGCCAGGCTGGGTGAGCAGTTCTTC; CDR3aa: CASSFPSLAARLGEQFF
d_gene: -; j_gene: TRBJ1-1; abundance: -; v_gene: TRBV5-1; CDR3nt: TGCGCCAGCAGCTTGGAGCAGGGGATGGGCACTGAAGCTTTCTTT; CDR3aa: CASSLEQGMGTEAFF
d_gene: -; j_gene: TRBJ2-5; abundance: -; v_gene: TRBV5-1; CDR3nt: TGCGCCAGCAGCTTGGTTGTCGAAGAGACCCAGTACTTC; CDR3aa: CASSLVVEETQYF
d_gene: -; j_gene: TRBJ1-2; abundance: -; v_gene: TRBV19; CDR3nt: TGTGCCAGTAGTAAAGTCGTCGGGGGGCGAGGCTATGGCTACACCTTC; CDR3aa: CASSKVVGGRGYGYTF
d_gene: -; j_gene: TRBJ1-3; abundance: -; v_gene: TRBV7-9; CDR3nt: TGTGCCAGCAGCTCGTCCTCTGGAAACACCATATATTTT; CDR3aa: CASSSSSGNTIYF
d_gene: TRBD1; j_gene: TRBJ1-2; abundance: -; v_gene: TRBV6-5; CDR3nt: TGTGCCAGCAGTTACTCGTACAGGGGGGATAACTATGGCTACACCTTC; CDR3aa: CASSYSYRGDNYGYTF
d_gene: TRBD1; j_gene: TRBJ2-7; abundance: -; v_gene: TRBV5-1; CDR3nt: TGCGCCAGCATTGGGACAGGGACCTACGAGCAGTACTTC; CDR3aa: CASIGTGTYEQYF
d_gene: TRBD1; j_gene: TRBJ1-1; abundance: few; v_gene: TRBV5-4; CDR3nt: TGTGCCAGCAGCCACGACAGGGTTGGAGCTTTCTTT; CDR3aa: CASSHDRVGAFF
d_gene: TRBD1; j_gene: TRBJ2-3; abundance: once; v_gene: TRBV7-2; CDR3nt: TGTGCCAGCAGCGGGGGACAGGGGCGGGTCACGCAGTATTTT; CDR3aa: CASSGGQGRVTQYF
d_gene: -; j_gene: TRBJ1-1; abundance: once; v_gene: TRBV10-2; CDR3nt: TGCGCCAGCAGCCAGCAGGAGAACACTGAAGCTTTCTTT; CDR3aa: CASSQQENTEAFF
d_gene: TRBD1; j_gene: TRBJ1-6; abundance: -; v_gene: TRBV7-6; CDR3nt: TGTGCCAGCAGCGAACAGGGGGCTCATTCACCCCTCCACTTT; CDR3aa: CASSEQGAHSPLHF
d_gene: TRBD2; j_gene: TRBJ2-3; abundance: -; v_gene: TRBV7-9; CDR3nt: TGTGCCAGCAGCACCCTAGCGGGGGGGCCGTCTGGCACAGATACGCAGTATTTT; CDR3aa: CASSTLAGGPSGTDTQYF
d_gene: TRBD2; j_gene: TRBJ2-1; abundance: -; v_gene: TRBV9; CDR3nt: TGTGCCAGCAGCGATACGGGGACTAGCGGGGTATATGAGCAGTTCTTC; CDR3aa: CASSDTGTSGVYEQFF
d_gene: -; j_gene: TRBJ1-3; abundance: -; v_gene: TRBV9; CDR3nt: TGTGCCAGCAGCGTGGATTGGACAGCGGGAGGAAACACCATATATTTT; CDR3aa: CASSVDWTAGGNTIYF